These T cell receptor beta chains were read from a single sample in a study of T-cell memory formation after mild COVID-19. TCRdb recomputed calls from the 5' RACE reads with MiXCR, one row per CDR3 protein. The repertoire holds over 400,000 distinct CDR3 sequences, 23% seen once, with around 13% in the top ten. Material: PBMCs or a T cell subset sorted from them (not recorded which). Every receptor here comes from an adult woman who had mild COVID-19 (a few samples of this study predate the infection). Cell type and time point are not known. CDR3s include the opening cysteine and the closing phenylalanine or tryptophan. A D gene is named only where the DNA matches it firmly. Rows may omit the clone size; those that give it use once, few, many or a size class.

>TRBJ2-1|TRBV5-1|NA|NA
CASSLQGDWDNEQFF
TGCGCCAGCAGCTTACAGGGCGATTGGGACAATGAGCAGTTCTTC
>TRBJ2-7|TRBV5-1|few|NA
CASSLVPGMSYEQYF
TGCGCCAGCAGCTTGGTGCCGGGAATGTCCTACGAGCAGTACTTC
>TRBJ1-1|TRBV7-9|many|NA
CASSGLPGTEAFF
TGTGCCAGCAGCGGTCTGCCTGGGACTGAAGCTTTCTTT
>TRBJ2-2|TRBV3-1|NA|NA
CASSHLTISTGELFF
TGTGCCAGCAGCCATCTCACCATAAGCACCGGGGAGCTGTTTTTT
>TRBJ2-7|TRBV2|many|NA
CASKTDNYEQYF
TGTGCCAGCAAGACGGACAACTACGAGCAGTACTTC
>TRBJ2-5|TRBV9|once|NA
CASSVETGWQETQYF
TGTGCCAGCAGCGTAGAGACAGGTTGGCAAGAGACCCAGTACTTC
>TRBJ1-5|TRBV10-3|NA|NA
CAISETSSNQPQHF
TGTGCCATCAGTGAGACAAGTAGCAATCAGCCCCAGCATTTT
>TRBJ2-7|TRBV20-1|many|NA
CSARDPGTGTGEQYF
TGCAGTGCTAGAGATCCCGGGACCGGAACGGGCGAGCAGTACTTC
>TRBJ2-4|TRBV7-2|NA|NA
CASSLECNAKNIQYF
TGTGCCAGCAGCTTAGAGTGTAACGCCAAAAACATTCAGTACTTC
>TRBJ1-3|TRBV24-1|few|NA
CATSDQGGNTIYF
TGTGCCACCAGTGATCAGGGTGGAAACACCATATATTTT
>TRBJ1-2|TRBV12-3/TRBV12-4|NA|NA
CASSPRRSDGYTF
TGTGCCAGCAGCCCCCGCAGGTCGGATGGCTACACCTTC
>TRBJ1-2|TRBV5-6|NA|NA
CASSLGGRAYGYTF
TGTGCCAGCAGCTTGGGCGGTCGCGCCTATGGCTACACCTTC
>TRBJ1-5|TRBV3-1|NA|NA
CASSQGTRAYQPQHF
TGTGCCAGCAGCCAAGGAACAAGGGCTTATCAGCCCCAGCATTTT
>TRBJ2-5|TRBV3-1|few|TRBD1
CASSQPGQGAETQYF
TGTGCCAGCAGCCAACCGGGACAGGGGGCAGAGACCCAGTACTTC
>TRBJ1-2|TRBV25-1|few|NA
CASSESNGIGYTF
TGTGCCAGCAGTGAATCGAACGGGATCGGCTACACCTTC
>TRBJ2-4|TRBV15|NA|TRBD1
CATSRVNLGQGLDIQYF
TGTGCCACCAGCAGAGTAAACCTCGGACAGGGTTTGGACATTCAGTACTTC
>TRBJ2-7|TRBV5-1|NA|NA
CASRTTGTYEQYF
TGCGCCAGCAGGACTACAGGGACCTACGAGCAGTACTTC
>TRBJ2-3|TRBV20-1|NA|TRBD2
CSASSGGPFTDTQYF
TGCAGTGCGAGTAGCGGGGGGCCGTTCACAGATACGCAGTATTTT
>TRBJ2-1|TRBV5-1|few|TRBD2
CASSLTSGGGNEQFF
TGCGCCAGCAGCTTAACTAGCGGGGGAGGTAATGAGCAGTTCTTC
>TRBJ1-1|TRBV27|NA|NA
CASSFRQANTEAFF
TGTGCCAGCAGTTTTCGACAGGCAAACACTGAAGCTTTCTTT
>TRBJ2-2|TRBV24-1|NA|NA
CATSDPPDSGELFF
TGTGCCACCAGTGACCCACCGGACAGCGGGGAGCTGTTTTTT
>TRBJ2-1|TRBV7-3|few|TRBD2
CASSVQSGSNDEQFF
TGTGCCAGCAGCGTACAAAGCGGGAGTAACGATGAGCAGTTCTTC
>TRBJ2-1|TRBV4-2|NA|NA
CASSQDLNRRRNNEQFF
TGTGCCAGCAGCCAAGATCTGAACAGACGGCGCAACAATGAGCAGTTCTTC
>TRBJ1-1|TRBV4-2|few|NA
CASSQTPNAEAFF
TGTGCCAGCAGCCAAACCCCCAACGCTGAAGCTTTCTTT
>TRBJ2-2|TRBV4-2|few|NA
CASSQAPGELFF
TGTGCCAGCAGCCAAGCCCCCGGGGAGCTGTTTTTT
>TRBJ2-3|TRBV9|NA|NA
CASSATPNTDTQYF
TGTGCCAGCAGCGCGACACCCAACACAGATACGCAGTATTTT
>TRBJ1-2|TRBV7-3|NA|TRBD1
CASSSSGTGTGYTF
TGTGCCAGCAGCTCCTCCGGGACAGGGACTGGCTACACCTTC
>TRBJ1-1|TRBV3-1|few|TRBD1
CASADRKGMNTEAFF
TGTGCCAGCGCGGACAGGAAGGGGATGAACACTGAAGCTTTCTTT
>TRBJ2-7|TRBV6-5|NA|TRBD2
CASRGAGGSSYEQYF
TGTGCCAGCAGAGGAGCGGGAGGGAGCTCCTACGAGCAGTACTTC
>TRBJ2-7|TRBV5-1|NA|NA
CASSFGGLNYEQYF
TGCGCCAGCAGCTTTGGAGGACTAAACTACGAGCAGTACTTC
>TRBJ1-2|TRBV15|NA|TRBD1
CATSSSGTAVPLGYTF
TGTGCCACCAGCAGCTCAGGGACAGCCGTACCCCTTGGCTACACCTTC
>TRBJ2-7|TRBV19|NA|TRBD2
CASSARLAGTYEQYF
TGTGCCAGTAGTGCCCGACTAGCGGGGACCTACGAGCAGTACTTC
>TRBJ2-4|TRBV4-3|few|TRBD2
CASSQETLLAGIQNIQYF
TGCGCCAGCAGCCAAGAAACCCTACTAGCGGGAATCCAAAACATTCAGTACTTC
>TRBJ2-2|TRBV4-1|NA|NA
CASSPVGSGNTGELFF
TGCGCCAGCAGCCCAGTAGGTAGCGGGAACACCGGGGAGCTGTTTTTT
>TRBJ2-2|TRBV21-1|few|NA
CASRTGIGGELFF
TGTGCCAGCCGGACAGGGATCGGCGGGGAGCTGTTTTTT
>TRBJ2-1|TRBV20-1|NA|NA
CSARSGPMFNEQFF
TGCAGTGCTCGTTCGGGGCCCATGTTCAATGAGCAGTTCTTC
>TRBJ2-5|TRBV11-3|NA|TRBD1
CASSSHTTGEETQYF
TGTGCCAGCAGCTCCCACACGACAGGGGAAGAGACCCAGTACTTC